This is a list of T cell receptor beta chains from one sample in a study of siplizumab effects on memory and regulatory T cells. Data came from immunoSEQ multiplex PCR; TCRdb stores just in-frame clones and leaves some out. The repertoire holds roughly 100,000 clones, with 80% to 95% as singletons. The sequencing input was CD4+ T cells sorted from blood. Every receptor here comes from a human donor in good health. Each CDR3 is given with its conserved first and last residue.

cdr3_length j_call v_call cdr3_aa
14 TRBJ1-3 TRBV18 CASSPQVSGNTIYF
16 TRBJ2-1 TRBV15 CATRDHRPASYNEQFF
15 TRBJ2-5 TRBV11-2 CASSFGPLELETQYF
14 TRBJ2-7 TRBV30 CAWSIGLRGYEQYF
15 TRBJ2-1 TRBV19 CASSLGQGNVNEQFF
15 TRBJ2-3 TRBV19 CASSRKRGTSDTQYF
15 TRBJ2-2 TRBV7-3 CASSRNRGNTGELFF
15 TRBJ1-4 TRBV28 CASSSPPEANEKLFF
14 TRBJ2-1 TRBV10-1 CASRRQKRYNEQFF
13 TRBJ2-3 TRBV6-6 CASTSGVPYTQYF
15 TRBJ2-4 TRBV6-1 CASSEAWAKTNIQYF
15 TRBJ2-1 TRBV5-1 CASRPGQKGWDEQFF
14 TRBJ1-2 TRBV6-5 CASSYGGWNYGYTF
17 TRBJ2-3 TRBV4-1 CASSQGSTTRGSDTQYF
11 TRBJ1-4 TRBV11-2 CASSLSEKLFF
16 TRBJ1-1 TRBV7-9 CASSFRRGTANTEAFF
15 TRBJ1-1 TRBV10-1 CASSESGMPNTEAFF
15 TRBJ2-5 TRBV6-5 CASSYHRGSAETQYF
13 TRBJ1-2 TRBV5-5 CASSFVTDNGYTF
14 TRBJ2-3 TRBV5-1 CASSLPLAADTQYF
17 TRBJ2-5 TRBV7-9 CASSPGTSGSPGETQYF
15 TRBJ2-7 TRBV7-6 CASSVIRDRGYEQYF
16 TRBJ1-1 TRBV6-4 CASSDSKGMAWPEAFF
14 TRBJ2-7 TRBV9 CASSVRGSSYEQYF
17 TRBJ1-5 TRBV4-2 CASSQDILGQGDQPQHF
15 TRBJ2-7 TRBV7-8 CASSLPTVTYERQYF